The next 25 T cell receptor beta chains were all read from a single sample in a study of long-term antiretroviral therapy in people with HIV. The authors ran the immunoSEQ assay, v3.0, at survey level. Profiled with immunoSEQ multiplex PCR; TCRdb holds only in-frame clones, not every one. The table includes about 35,000 clones, around 74% detected once. This specimen was unsorted PBMCs, taken 3 years after starting antiretroviral therapy. Source of these receptors: a man aged 50-60 years with HIV.

This chain uses TRBV29-1 with TRBJ1-2, with D hard to call. The germline V gene has CDR1 SQVTM and CDR2 ANQGSEA. There are 11 residues in the CDR3. Between the trimmed V and J ends, which lost 5 bases and 5 bases, there was a span of 9 bases. DNA for the CDR3: TGCAGCGTTCTAGACGTATATGGCTACACCTTC. As protein: CSVLDVYGYTF.

This rearrangement joins TRBV29-1 to TRBJ2-1; D not resolved. Trimming took 4 bases from V and 6 from J, leaving 16 bases between them. This CDR3 contains 14 residues. Germline loops: CDR1 SQVTM, CDR2 ANQGSEA. DNA of the CDR3: TGCAGCGTTGGTGCGCGGTTGTCGGGCAATGAGCAGTTCTTC. Its protein is CSVGARLSGNEQFF.

The chain joins TRBV14 to TRBJ2-2, with 9 bases fitting TRBD1. This CDR3 contains 17 residues. The germline CDR1 and CDR2 sequences are SGHDN and FVKESK. V dropped 2 bases and J dropped 6; count of bases not matched to a gene: 10. CDR3 region: CASSQYGRTGVAGELFF. The CDR3 coding sequence is TGTGCCAGCAGCCAATACGGCAGGACAGGGGTGGCCGGGGAGCTGTTTTTT.

This rearrangement joins TRBV7-9 to TRBJ2-1; D is possibly TRBD2 (6 bases). CDR3 length equals 14 residues. Germline V gene lookup returns CDR1 SEHNR and CDR2 FQNEAQ (reference sequence). V shed 3 bases and J shed 6 bases, with 12 bases lying between them. CDR3 in DNA: TGTGCCAGCAGCTTGGGGCTAGCGATCAATGAGCAGTTCTTC. This codes for CASSLGLAINEQFF.

V gene TRBV2 combines with J gene TRBJ1-3, with D tentatively TRBD1 (6 bases). The germline CDR1 and CDR2 sequences are SNHLY and FYNNEI. Trimming pared 4 bases from V and 2 bases from J, leaving 12 bases between. This CDR3 spans 15 amino acids. This chain's CDR3 is CASSAWQGTGNTIYF. The CDR3, as DNA: TGTGCCAGCAGTGCATGGCAGGGGACTGGAAACACCATATATTTT. Combining the CDR3 with reference TRBV2 and TRBJ1-3 gives the whole variable domain EPEVTQTPSHQVTQMGQEVILRCVPISNHLYFYWYRQILGQKVEFLVSFYNNEISEKSEIFDDQFSVERPDGSNFTLKIRSTKLEDSAMYFCASSAWQGTGNTIYFGEGSWLTVV.

The chain uses TRBV5-1 and TRBJ2-5; 7 bases fit TRBD1. This CDR3 comprises 15 residues. With V trimmed by 5 bases and J by 5 bases, 12 bases remained unmatched. Germline values: CDR1 SGHRS, CDR2 YFSETQ. CDR3 sequence (DNA): TGCGCCAGCAGAACAGGACAGGTCGGGAAGGAGACCCAGTACTTC. It translates to CASRTGQVGKETQYF.

V and J are TRBV5-1 and TRBJ2-2; tentatively, D is TRBD2 (7 bases). V dropped 2 bases and J dropped 3 bases, with 17 bases sitting between them. The CDR3 sequence is 17 residues long. The germline V gene encodes CDR1 SGHRS and CDR2 YFSETQ. Here the CDR3 reads CASSFGIAGAYTGELFF. The CDR3 bases are TGCGCCAGCAGCTTCGGGATTGCGGGGGCCTACACCGGGGAGCTGTTTTTT.

This chain joins TRBV4-2 and TRBJ1-3, with D perhaps matching TRBD1 (6 bases). CDR3 length equals 15 residues. Germline CDR1 and CDR2: LGHNA and YNFKEQ. V was shortened by 1 base and J by 4 bases, with 11 bases between the two germline ends. The CDR3 DNA sequence: TGTGCCAGCAGCCAAGTGAAGGGGACAGGAAACACCATATATTTT. Encoded protein: CASSQVKGTGNTIYF.

The genes are TRBV5-5 and TRBJ2-7; TRBD1 might be the D (5 bases). The CDR3 has 13 amino acids. Germline loops: CDR1 SGHKS, CDR2 YYEKEE (reference sequence). With 4 bases removed from V and 2 bases from J, the gap between germline ends came to 10 bases. The CDR3 region is CASSRTSTYEQYF. DNA of the CDR3: TGTGCCAGCAGCCGGACATCCACCTACGAGCAGTACTTC.

The chain uses TRBV28 and TRBJ2-7; D not resolved. Trimming took 1 base from V and 5 from J, leaving 6 bases between them. Germline lookup yields CDR1 MDHEN and CDR2 SYDVKM. This CDR3 is built from 12 residues. CDR3 in amino acids: CASSLYTHEQYF. The CDR3 DNA is TGTGCCAGCAGTTTATACACGCACGAGCAGTACTTC.

This chain links TRBV4-3 with TRBJ2-5, with TRBD2 as a possible D gene (7 bases). With 0 bases removed from V and 5 bases from J, the gap between germline ends came to 19 bases. Germline CDR1 is LGHNA and CDR2 is YSLEER. The CDR3 runs to 17 residues. CDR3 region: CASSQDWTPRGGETQYF. In DNA form, the CDR3 reads TGCGCCAGCAGCCAAGATTGGACCCCGAGGGGGGGGGAGACCCAGTACTTC.

The chain is built from TRBV27 and TRBJ1-5; tentative D call: TRBD1 (6 bases). The CDR3 has 14 amino acids. Germline V gives CDR1 MNHEY, CDR2 SMNVEV (reference sequence). V was clipped by 2 bases and J by 4 bases, with 9 bases between them. The CDR3 spells CASSLRGKNQPQHF. The CDR3 nucleotides read TGTGCCAGCAGTTTAAGGGGGAAGAATCAGCCCCAGCATTTT.

There are a few counts of this clone. This rearrangement joins TRBV5-1 to TRBJ1-6; D is perhaps TRBD1 (5 bases). This CDR3 has 16 amino acids. Trimming shortened V by 4 bases and J by 0 bases, and 11 bases separated the two germline ends. Germline assignment: CDR1 SGHRS and CDR2 YFSETQ. The CDR3 spells CASSRIDSSYNSPLHF. CDR3 sequence (DNA): TGCGCCAGCAGCCGAATTGACAGCTCCTATAATTCACCCCTCCACTTT.

The chain couples TRBV18 to TRBJ1-1; D is unresolved. The CDR3 contains 13 residues. The V gene's germline CDR1 is KGHSH and CDR2 LQKENI. V was trimmed by 2 bases and J by 3 bases, leaving 7 bases between them. This chain's CDR3 is CASSPGGDTEAFF. CDR3 DNA: TGTGCCAGCTCACCAGGCGGGGACACTGAAGCTTTCTTT.

The DNA for the CDR3 is TGCGCCAGCAGCCAAGGGACGGCCCAAGGGGAGACCCAGTACTTC. This codes for CASSQGTAQGETQYF. The gene calls are TRBV4-3 and TRBJ2-5, with D uncertain. The V end lost 1 base, the J end lost 5 bases, and 14 bases lay between the germline ends. Germline V gene data show CDR1 as LGHNA and CDR2 as YSLEER. CDR3 size: 15 residues.

V usage is TRBV4-3 and J usage is TRBJ2-1; D is undetermined. CDR1 is LGHNA, CDR2 YSLEER, per germline. This CDR3 is built from 13 residues. With 1 base removed from V and 7 bases from J, the gap between germline ends came to 8 bases. CDR3 protein: CASSQAMANEQFF. The CDR3, as DNA: TGCGCCAGCAGCCAAGCGATGGCTAATGAGCAGTTCTTC.

The chain is built from TRBV5-5 and TRBJ2-2; TRBD2 aligns across 10 bases. Per germline, CDR1 SGHKS and CDR2 YYEKEE (reference sequence). The V and J ends lost 5 bases and 6 bases, in that order; junction bases with no gene match: 7. This CDR3 has 15 residues. The CDR3 region is CASSQSTSGAGELFF. CDR3 in DNA: TGTGCCAGCAGTCAGTCAACTAGCGGGGCCGGGGAGCTGTTTTTT.

The chain employs TRBV5-4 and TRBJ2-3, with 9 bases aligning to TRBD1. The CDR3 contains 15 residues. Germline V CDR1 and CDR2: SGHNT, YYREEE (reference sequence). Trimming at V came to 5 bases and at J to 6 bases, leaving 10 bases not matched to a gene. CDR3: CASSSPGTGSDTQYF. CDR3 sequence (DNA): TGTGCCAGCAGTTCTCCCGGGACAGGGTCCGATACGCAGTATTTT.

This chain uses TRBV28 with TRBJ1-2; 10 nucleotides align to TRBD1. The V gene's germline CDR1 is MDHEN and CDR2 SYDVKM. Trimming cost V 4 bases and J 6 bases; bases outside gene matches: 5. The CDR3 has 14 residues. CDR3 sequence: CASSSGTGVNGYTF. Written as DNA, the CDR3 is TGTGCCAGCAGTTCCGGGACAGGGGTAAATGGCTACACCTTC.

This chain uses TRBV7-2 with TRBJ2-2, with D unclear. Germline V gene lookup returns CDR1 SGHTA and CDR2 FQGNSA. V was clipped by 4 bases and J by 6 bases, with 9 bases between them. This CDR3 contains 13 residues. As DNA, the CDR3 is TGTGCCAGCAGCTCGGCGTTCGCCGGGGAGCTGTTTTTT. Translation gives CASSSAFAGELFF.

The chain carries TRBV6-1 and TRBJ1-5; no reliable D call. In germline, CDR1 is MNHNS, CDR2 SASEGT. This CDR3 has 14 amino acids. The V end was cut by 8 bases, the J end by 0 bases, with 11 bases between. For the CDR3, the DNA is TGTGCCAGCCGGACGGTTTATAGCAATCAGCCCCAGCATTTT. Its translation: CASRTVYSNQPQHF.

This sequence joins TRBV5-1 and TRBJ1-1; D gene uncertain. This CDR3 region has 14 residues. V lost 4 bases to trimming and J lost 0 bases, with 10 bases between them. The germline V gene encodes CDR1 SGHRS and CDR2 YFSETQ. CDR3: CASSIGRLNTEAFF. As DNA, the CDR3 is TGCGCCAGCAGCATCGGACGGCTGAACACTGAAGCTTTCTTT. Combining the CDR3 with reference TRBV5-1 and TRBJ1-1 gives the whole variable domain KAGVTQTPRYLIKTRGQQVTLSCSPISGHRSVSWYQQTPGQGLQFLFEYFSETQRNKGNFPGRFSGRQFSNSRSEMNVSTLELGDSALYLCASSIGRLNTEAFFGQGTRLTVV.

This clone occurred a few times. The genes are TRBV4-1 and TRBJ2-5; possibly TRBD2 for D (7 bases). The germline CDR1 and CDR2 sequences are MGHRA and YSYEKL. The length of the CDR3 is 13 residues. V lost 4 bases, J lost 5 bases, and 11 bases lay in between. The CDR3: CASSLEGGETQYF. CDR3 DNA sequence: TGCGCCAGCAGCCTGGAGGGGGGGGAGACCCAGTACTTC.

The chain uses TRBV30 and TRBJ2-3, with D perhaps matching TRBD1 (6 bases). The CDR3 has 16 amino acids. V dropped 1 base and J dropped 6 bases, with 20 bases sitting between them. Germline CDR1 GTSNPN, CDR2 SVGIG (reference sequence). The CDR3 is CAWSAGVTGIRDTQYF. CDR3 nucleotide sequence: TGTGCCTGGAGTGCAGGGGTTACCGGAATTAGGGATACGCAGTATTTT.

The CDR3 sequence is CASSLDSSGNTIYF. CDR3 in DNA: TGTGCCAGCAGTTTAGACAGCTCTGGAAACACCATATATTTT. The chain carries TRBV27 and TRBJ1-3; D possibly corresponds to TRBD1 (5 bases). Germline loops: CDR1 MNHEY, CDR2 SMNVEV (reference sequence). This CDR3 has 14 amino acids. The V end lost 2 bases, the J end lost 0 bases, and 5 bases lay between the germline ends.